This T cell receptor (beta chain) was sequenced during a study of T-cell reconstitution after alpha-beta-depleted transplantation in children (dated by TCRdb to 2015 to 2016). Background for the entire study: Using TCR repertoire profiling, the study followed T-cell immune reconstitution in a quantitative way in children after TCRalphabeta/CD19-depleted allogeneic hematopoietic cell transplantation.

V drops 0 bases and J drops 3 bases, leaving 6 bases in between. The germline V gene specifies MNHEY as CDR1 and SVGAGI as CDR2. From the cysteine through the phenylalanine, the CDR3 covers 13 amino acids. The sequence is cut down to CDR3 DNA, 39 bases in frame from base 1. This clonotype came up a few times. Its specific antigen is unknown. Base qualities are not at hand, and no much larger clone is one base apart. The meaning of the sample's treatment or condition label: allogeneic hematopoietic cell transplantation with graft depleted of TCRalphabeta T cells and CD19 B cells. The children who served as transplant recipients had been given grafts of TCRalphabeta/CD19-depleted allogeneic hematopoietic cells. On the study overall, not on this receptor specifically: The apparently early alphabetaT-cell count recovery about two months after transplant was reportedly dependent on only several hundred rapidly expanded clones derived from non-depleted graft cells. Hyperexpanded clone frequencies declined over subsequent months; after one year, T-cell counts and TCRbeta diversity were mostly attributed to newly produced T cells. In some patients, high TCRbeta diversity at day 60 was attributed to recipient T cells and intrathymic progenitors that had survived conditioning.

The protocol used for the library was PCR. The listed sequencing device is Illumina HiSeq 2500. Molecular barcoding was employed in the preparation of TCR libraries, with unique molecular identifiers being used to normalize TCRbeta repertoire quantification. TCRdb reprocessing: public reads trimmed at Q25 with fastp, clones called with MiXCR, in-frame beta chains kept. CDR3 protein duplicates are merged, each entry listing the most common genes and DNA. This sample has hundreds of thousands of distinct CDR3 sequences in its table, and approximately 10% of those were observed once. The top ten constitute 2% to 2.5% of the sample.

Here the chain combines TRBV6-5 and TRBJ2-7, with the D gene not clear enough to name. The sequencing here drew on PBMCs, taken before TCRalphabeta/CD19-depleted stem cell transplant. This sequence was found in a child aged 2-15 years with inherited bone marrow failure, due to receive a stem cell transplant. The bases are TGTGCCAGCAGTTACTCTACTTACTACGAGCAGTACTTC. Its translation reads: CASSYSTYYEQYF.